A selection of T cell receptor beta chains follows, all from one sample in a study of blood T cell repertoires in COVID-19. Some clones are missing from TCRdb's copy, which holds only in-frame ones; the method was immunoSEQ multiplex PCR. Of about 210,000 clones in the sample, around 87% were seen once. The sample consisted of PBMCs or T cells enriched from blood (not recorded which). The receptors were sampled from a woman between 35 and 50 years old in a cohort exposed to, infected with or recovered from COVID-19 (not recorded which). Each CDR3 is given with its conserved first and last residue. Fields, in order: V gene, clone size, D gene, J gene, CDR3 DNA, CDR3 protein. D genes are given only for firm matches. Part of the rows lack a size; the others show once, few, many or a class for expanded clones.

>TRBV2|NA|NA|TRBJ1-4
TGTGCCAGCAGTGAGCTTTTCAGTGGTGAAAAACTGTTTTTT
CASSELFSGEKLFF
>TRBV5-6|NA|TRBD1|TRBJ1-1
TGTGCCAGCTCGGAGGGACAGGGTGGACTTAAAGCTTTCTTT
CASSEGQGGLKAFF
>TRBV5-5|NA|TRBD1|TRBJ1-2
TGTGCCAGCAGCCACCGGACAGGGGGCAGCTATGGCTACACCTTC
CASSHRTGGSYGYTF
>TRBV5-4|NA|TRBD1|TRBJ1-5
TGTGCCAGCAGCTTTTCCGGGACAGGGTCCCTTAGCAATCAGCCCCAGCATTTT
CASSFSGTGSLSNQPQHF
>TRBV11-2|NA|TRBD1|TRBJ2-4
TGTGCCAGCAGCTTAGGATCGGAGGACAGGGTCAACGACTTC
CASSLGSEDRVNDF
>TRBV28|NA|TRBD1|TRBJ2-1
TGTGCCAGCAGTTACCGGGACAGGGGGTTCTATGAGCAGTTCTTC
CASSYRDRGFYEQFF
>TRBV5-6|NA|NA|TRBJ1-4
TGTGCCAGCAGCTTGCAGGTCAGGGGTGCGGAAAAACTGTTTTTT
CASSLQVRGAEKLFF
>TRBV27|NA|TRBD2|TRBJ2-5
TGTGCCAGCAGTTCCGGGACTAGTGTGGAGACCCAGTACTTC
CASSSGTSVETQYF
>TRBV27|NA|NA|TRBJ1-1
TGTGCCAGCAGTTTATCCGGCAGGGGCACTGAAGCTTTCTTT
CASSLSGRGTEAFF
>TRBV18|NA|NA|TRBJ1-6
TGTGCCAGCTCACCCATCGGCGAGGCGGATTCACCCCTCCACTTT
CASSPIGEADSPLHF
>TRBV2|NA|NA|TRBJ1-1
TGTGCCACTCCCCAAAAGCAGGGCCTGAACACTGAAGCTTTCTTT
CATPQKQGLNTEAFF
>TRBV24-1|NA|TRBD1|TRBJ2-7
TGTGCCACCAGTGATTCGGAAGTCCGGGACAGGTATGACGAGCAGTACTTC
CATSDSEVRDRYDEQYF
>TRBV11-3|NA|NA|TRBJ1-4
TGTGCCAGCAGCTTTCTAAACCAAACTAATGAAAAACTGTTTTTT
CASSFLNQTNEKLFF
>TRBV27|NA|TRBD1|TRBJ2-6
TGTGCCAGCAGTGCCCGGGACAGGGTTTCTGGGGCCAACGTCCTGACTTTC
CASSARDRVSGANVLTF
>TRBV13|once|NA|TRBJ1-1
TGTGCCACCATCGGGTTGGGCCCTGGAGGTACTGAAGCTTTCTTT
CATIGLGPGGTEAFF
>TRBV27|NA|TRBD1|TRBJ1-2
TGTGCCAGCTCTTGGGCAGGGGGGCTTTATGGCTACACCTTC
CASSWAGGLYGYTF
>TRBV29-1|NA|NA|TRBJ1-2
TGCAGCGTTGTGGTAGGGGTCGGCTACACCTTC
CSVVVGVGYTF
>TRBV4-2|NA|NA|TRBJ1-4
TGTGCCAGCAGCCAAGATGGTCACAGGAGTAATGAAAAACTGTTTTTT
CASSQDGHRSNEKLFF
>TRBV7-8|NA|NA|TRBJ2-7
TGTGCCAGCAGCTCCAACAAGGGGCCCCTCTACGAGCAGTACTTC
CASSSNKGPLYEQYF
>TRBV25-1|NA|TRBD1|TRBJ1-2
TGTGCCAGCAGTTTAACAGGGGGCGACCCCTCTGGCTACACCTTC
CASSLTGGDPSGYTF
>TRBV2|NA|NA|TRBJ1-1
TGTGCCAGCAGTGAGCAGATGGGGGGGGCTTTCTTT
CASSEQMGGAFF
>TRBV5-4|NA|TRBD1|TRBJ1-1
TGTGCCAGCAGCTCCCTGGAGACAGGGGGCCCCTCGGGAGCTTTCTTT
CASSSLETGGPSGAFF
>TRBV4-1|NA|NA|TRBJ1-5
TGCGCCAGCAGCCGGAAGCGACCATGGCGGGTACATCAGCCCCAGCATTTT
CASSRKRPWRVHQPQHF
>TRBV5-8|NA|TRBD2|TRBJ2-3
TGTGCCAGCAGCTCGCTAATAGCGGGGACTGGAGATACGCAGTATTTT
CASSSLIAGTGDTQYF
>TRBV7-2|once|NA|TRBJ2-2
TGTGCCAGCAGCTTCGGCGGAAACACCGGGGAGCTGTTTTTT
CASSFGGNTGELFF
>TRBV7-2|NA|NA|TRBJ2-1
TGTGCCAGCAGCCCCCGACTAGGTTACAATGAGCAGTTCTTC
CASSPRLGYNEQFF
>TRBV27|NA|TRBD1|TRBJ1-2
TGTGCCAGCAGGGGGACCAGGGGGACAGGTTCGCCAGGGGGATTTGGCTACACCTTC
CASRGTRGTGSPGGFGYTF
>TRBV30|NA|TRBD1|TRBJ2-4
TGTGCCTCTTCGACAGGGGTAAAAAACATTCAGTACTTC
CASSTGVKNIQYF
>TRBV7-2|NA|TRBD2|TRBJ2-1
TGTGCCAGCAGCTGGACCGGGACTAGTTACTACAATGAGCAGTTCTTC
CASSWTGTSYYNEQFF
>TRBV24-1|NA|TRBD1|TRBJ2-5
TGTGCCACCAGTGGGTCGACAGGGGGCGCGACAGAGACCCAGTACTTC
CATSGSTGGATETQYF